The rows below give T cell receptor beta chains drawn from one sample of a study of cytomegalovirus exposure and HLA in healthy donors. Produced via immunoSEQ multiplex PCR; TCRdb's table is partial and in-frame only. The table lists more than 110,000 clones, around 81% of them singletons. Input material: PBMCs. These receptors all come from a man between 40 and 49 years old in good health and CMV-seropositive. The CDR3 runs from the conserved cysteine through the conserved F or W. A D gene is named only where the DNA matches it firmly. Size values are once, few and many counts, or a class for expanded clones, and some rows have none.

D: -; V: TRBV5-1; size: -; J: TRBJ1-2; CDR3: CASTPTGNYGYTF; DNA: TGCGCCAGCACGCCGACAGGAAACTATGGCTACACCTTC
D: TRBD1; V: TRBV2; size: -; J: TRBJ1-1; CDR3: CASRLGTAGTEAFF; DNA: TGTGCCAGCAGGCTTGGGACAGCAGGGACTGAAGCTTTCTTT
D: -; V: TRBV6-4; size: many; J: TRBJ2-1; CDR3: CASSDQAGKEFF; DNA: TGTGCCAGCAGTGACCAGGCAGGGAAGGAGTTCTTC
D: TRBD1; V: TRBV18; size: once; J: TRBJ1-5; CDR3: CASSLGDRVGQPQHF; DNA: TGTGCCAGCTCACTAGGAGACAGGGTGGGTCAGCCCCAGCATTTT
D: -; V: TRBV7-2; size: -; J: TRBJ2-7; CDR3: CASSLLEGWYEQYF; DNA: TGTGCCAGCAGCTTATTGGAGGGGTGGTACGAGCAGTACTTC
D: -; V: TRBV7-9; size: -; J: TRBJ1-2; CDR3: CASSLAGALNYGYTF; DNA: TGTGCCAGCAGCTTAGCTGGGGCTCTGAACTATGGCTACACCTTC
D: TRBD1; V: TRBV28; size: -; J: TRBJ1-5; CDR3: CASSSNSGTGIYNNQPQHF; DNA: TGTGCCAGCAGTAGTAATTCCGGGACAGGGATTTATAACAATCAGCCCCAGCATTTT
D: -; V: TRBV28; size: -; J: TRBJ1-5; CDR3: CASSLGEGISNQPQHF; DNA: TGTGCCAGCAGTTTAGGGGAGGGGATTAGCAATCAGCCCCAGCATTTT
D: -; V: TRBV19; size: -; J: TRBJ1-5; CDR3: CASSIVPGNQPQHF; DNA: TGTGCCAGTAGTATAGTACCGGGGAATCAGCCCCAGCATTTT
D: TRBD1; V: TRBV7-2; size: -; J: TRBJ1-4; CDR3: CASSSQGANEKLFF; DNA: TGTGCCAGCAGCTCCCAGGGGGCAAATGAAAAACTGTTTTTT
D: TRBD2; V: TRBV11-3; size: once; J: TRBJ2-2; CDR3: CASSAPGGGGVTGELFF; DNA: TGTGCCAGCAGCGCACCCGGAGGCGGGGGGGTAACCGGGGAGCTGTTTTTT
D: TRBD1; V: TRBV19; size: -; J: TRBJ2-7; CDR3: CASSRGTGVLDEQYF; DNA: TGTGCCAGTAGTCGCGGGACAGGGGTTCTCGACGAGCAGTACTTC
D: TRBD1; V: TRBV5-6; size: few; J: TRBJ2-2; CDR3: CASSARGLRGELFF; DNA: TGTGCCAGCAGCGCCAGGGGGCTAAGGGGGGAGCTGTTTTTT
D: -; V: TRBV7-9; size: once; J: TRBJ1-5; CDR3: CASSLATAGVQPQHF; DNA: TGTGCCAGCAGCTTAGCCACTGCAGGGGTTCAGCCCCAGCATTTT
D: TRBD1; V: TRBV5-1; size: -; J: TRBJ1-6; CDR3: CASSRTGNNSPLHF; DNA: TGCGCCAGCAGCCGGACAGGGAACAATTCACCCCTCCACTTT
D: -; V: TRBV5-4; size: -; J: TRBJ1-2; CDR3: CASSETGTLGGYTF; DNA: TGTGCCAGCAGCGAGACAGGTACCTTGGGAGGCTACACCTTC
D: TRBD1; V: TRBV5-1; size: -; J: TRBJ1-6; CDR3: CASSSLGTGSSPLHF; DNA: TGCGCCAGCAGCTCCCTCGGGACAGGCTCTTCACCCCTCCACTTT
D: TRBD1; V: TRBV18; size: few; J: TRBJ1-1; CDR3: CASSPPRTGERSTEAFF; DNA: TGTGCCAGCTCACCGCCGAGGACAGGGGAACGAAGCACTGAAGCTTTCTTT
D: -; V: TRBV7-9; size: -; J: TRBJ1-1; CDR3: CASSLDPTGTEAFF; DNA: TGTGCCAGCAGCTTGGACCCCACGGGGACTGAAGCTTTCTTT
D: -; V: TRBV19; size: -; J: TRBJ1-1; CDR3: CASSIGQMNTEAFF; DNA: TGTGCCAGTAGTATCGGACAGATGAACACTGAAGCTTTCTTT
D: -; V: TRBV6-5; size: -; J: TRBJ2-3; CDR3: CASSPGDRSTDTQYF; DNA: TGTGCCAGCAGCCCCGGGGATAGAAGCACAGATACGCAGTATTTT
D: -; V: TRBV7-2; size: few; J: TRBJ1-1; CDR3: CASSLSYTEAFF; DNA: TGTGCCAGCAGTCTTAGTTACACTGAAGCTTTCTTT
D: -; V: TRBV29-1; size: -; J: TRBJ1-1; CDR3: CSVPYDLNTEAFF; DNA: TGCAGCGTGCCCTACGATTTGAACACTGAAGCTTTCTTT
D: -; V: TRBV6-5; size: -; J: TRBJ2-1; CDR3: CASRRDIEQFF; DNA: TGTGCCAGCAGGCGAGACATTGAGCAGTTCTTC
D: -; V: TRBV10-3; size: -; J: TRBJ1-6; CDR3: CAIRSGGGQNSPLHF; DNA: TGTGCCATCAGGTCCGGGGGAGGGCAAAATTCACCCCTCCACTTT
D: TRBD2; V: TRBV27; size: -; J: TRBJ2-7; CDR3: CASRRGLAGGFSYEQYF; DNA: TGTGCCAGCCGCAGGGGGCTAGCGGGAGGGTTCTCCTACGAGCAGTACTTC